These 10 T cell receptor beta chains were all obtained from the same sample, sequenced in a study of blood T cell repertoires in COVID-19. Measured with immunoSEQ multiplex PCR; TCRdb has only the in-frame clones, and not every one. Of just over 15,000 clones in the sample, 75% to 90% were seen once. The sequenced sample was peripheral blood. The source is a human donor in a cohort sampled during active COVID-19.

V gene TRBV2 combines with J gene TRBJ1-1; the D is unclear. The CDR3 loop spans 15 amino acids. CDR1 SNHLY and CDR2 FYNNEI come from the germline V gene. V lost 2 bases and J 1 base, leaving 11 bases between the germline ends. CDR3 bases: TGTGCCAGCAGTGAATTCCGTCCAGGGAACACTGAAGCTTTCTTT. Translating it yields CASSEFRPGNTEAFF.

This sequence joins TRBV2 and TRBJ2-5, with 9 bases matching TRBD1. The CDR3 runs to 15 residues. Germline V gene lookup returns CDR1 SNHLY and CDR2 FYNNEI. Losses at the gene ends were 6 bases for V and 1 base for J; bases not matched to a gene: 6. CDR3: CASRKDRGGQETQYF. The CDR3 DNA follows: TGTGCCAGCAGGAAGGACAGGGGTGGCCAAGAGACCCAGTACTTC.

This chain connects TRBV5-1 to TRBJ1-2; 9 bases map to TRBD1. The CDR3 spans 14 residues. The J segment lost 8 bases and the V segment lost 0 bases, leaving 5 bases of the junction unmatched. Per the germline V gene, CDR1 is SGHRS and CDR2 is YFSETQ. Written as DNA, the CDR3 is TGCGCCAGCAGCTTGGAGGGGACAGGGAACGGCTACACCTTC. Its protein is CASSLEGTGNGYTF. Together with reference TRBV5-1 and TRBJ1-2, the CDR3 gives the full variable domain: KAGVTQTPRYLIKTRGQQVTLSCSPISGHRSVSWYQQTPGQGLQFLFEYFSETQRNKGNFPGRFSGRQFSNSRSEMNVSTLELGDSALYLCASSLEGTGNGYTFGSGTRLTVV.

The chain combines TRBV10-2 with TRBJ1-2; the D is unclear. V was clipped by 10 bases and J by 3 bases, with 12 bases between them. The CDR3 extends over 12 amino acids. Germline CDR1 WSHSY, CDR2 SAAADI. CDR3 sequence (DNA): TGCGCCACTATCGGCAGCGACTATGGCTACACCTTC. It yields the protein CATIGSDYGYTF.

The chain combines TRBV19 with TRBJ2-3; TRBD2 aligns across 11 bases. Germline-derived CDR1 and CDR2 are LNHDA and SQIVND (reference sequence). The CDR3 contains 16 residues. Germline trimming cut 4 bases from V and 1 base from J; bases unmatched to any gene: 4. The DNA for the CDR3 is TGTGCCAGTAGTACCGGGACTAGCGGACGCACAGATACGCAGTATTTT. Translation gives CASSTGTSGRTDTQYF.

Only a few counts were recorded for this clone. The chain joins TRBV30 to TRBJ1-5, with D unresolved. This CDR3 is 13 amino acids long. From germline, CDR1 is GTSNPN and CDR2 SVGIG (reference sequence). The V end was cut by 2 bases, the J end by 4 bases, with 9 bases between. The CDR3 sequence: CAWSTRENQPQHF. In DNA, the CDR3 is TGTGCCTGGAGTACACGGGAAAATCAGCCCCAGCATTTT.

The CDR3 protein is CASSFPGATNEKLFF. CDR3 nucleotides: TGTGCCAGCAGCTTTCCAGGTGCAACTAATGAAAAACTGTTTTTT. J is TRBJ1-4 and V is TRBV5-4; D call uncertain. From germline, CDR1 is SGHNT and CDR2 YYREEE (reference sequence). Trimming pared 2 bases from V and 0 bases from J, leaving 8 bases between. The CDR3 has 15 residues.

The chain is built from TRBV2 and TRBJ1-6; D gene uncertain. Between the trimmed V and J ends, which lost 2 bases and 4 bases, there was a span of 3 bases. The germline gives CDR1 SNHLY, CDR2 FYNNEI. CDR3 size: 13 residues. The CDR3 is CASSEQYNSPLHF. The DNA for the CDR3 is TGTGCCAGCAGTGAACAGTATAATTCACCCCTCCACTTT. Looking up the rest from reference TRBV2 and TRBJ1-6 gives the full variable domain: EPEVTQTPSHQVTQMGQEVILRCVPISNHLYFYWYRQILGQKVEFLVSFYNNEISEKSEIFDDQFSVERPDGSNFTLKIRSTKLEDSAMYFCASSEQYNSPLHFGNGTRLTVT.

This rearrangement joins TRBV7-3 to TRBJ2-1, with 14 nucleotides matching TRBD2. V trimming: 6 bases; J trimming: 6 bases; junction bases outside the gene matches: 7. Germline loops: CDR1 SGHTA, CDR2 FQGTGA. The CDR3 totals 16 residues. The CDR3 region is CASRRTGTSGSNEQFF. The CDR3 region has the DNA TGTGCCAGCAGGCGCACCGGGACTAGCGGGAGCAATGAGCAGTTCTTC.

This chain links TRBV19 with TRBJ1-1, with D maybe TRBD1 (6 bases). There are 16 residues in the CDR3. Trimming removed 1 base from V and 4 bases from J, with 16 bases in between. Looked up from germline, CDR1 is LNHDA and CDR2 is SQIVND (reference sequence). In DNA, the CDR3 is TGTGCCAGTAGTATAGCTCGGACAGCGCGCCCCACTGAAGCTTTCTTT. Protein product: CASSIARTARPTEAFF.